The rows below give T cell receptor beta chains drawn from one sample of a study of T cells in tuberculosis. This table comes from immunoSEQ multiplex PCR, and its TCRdb copy is limited to in-frame clones, with some not included. The sample holds tens of thousands of clones, 87% seen once. The sample was PBMCs, taken at tuberculosis diagnosis. The receptors were gathered from an adult with tuberculosis. The CDR3 runs from the conserved cysteine through the conserved F or W. Fields, in order: V gene, CDR3 protein.

V gene: TRBV6-5
CDR3 protein: CASSSTGIGSPLHF

V gene: TRBV6-1
CDR3 protein: CASSATVHTEAFF

V gene: TRBV5-4
CDR3 protein: CASSLGGDGTHRGTQYF

V gene: TRBV5-6
CDR3 protein: CASSLTQPGEKLFF

V gene: TRBV9
CDR3 protein: CASTPWGTGGTEAFF

V gene: TRBV5-4
CDR3 protein: CASRLSGSSYNEQFF

V gene: TRBV6-4
CDR3 protein: CASSEEAGETQYF

V gene: TRBV19
CDR3 protein: CASSIGGAGANVLTF

V gene: TRBV6-1
CDR3 protein: CASRDRVTYEQYF

V gene: TRBV27
CDR3 protein: CASSFIGQGAYKEQFF

V gene: TRBV7-8
CDR3 protein: CASSDGAGVYEQYF

V gene: TRBV28
CDR3 protein: CASTKEALTEAFF

V gene: TRBV2
CDR3 protein: CASSEGQNSNQPQHF

V gene: TRBV10-1
CDR3 protein: CASSESGGLEAFF

V gene: TRBV2
CDR3 protein: CASSELPTERTTEAFF

V gene: TRBV7-2
CDR3 protein: CASSLALTSAYEQYF

V gene: TRBV30
CDR3 protein: CAWSVIGRGAYEQYF

V gene: TRBV4-3
CDR3 protein: CASSQDLAVNEQYF

V gene: TRBV28
CDR3 protein: CASSLSAAWDRGGGMNTEAFF

V gene: TRBV9
CDR3 protein: CASSVDPASGAETQYF

V gene: TRBV6-1
CDR3 protein: CASSEESGTSYNSPLHF

V gene: TRBV30
CDR3 protein: CATQGLAASYEQYF

V gene: TRBV5-6
CDR3 protein: CASTEGLKAHTF

V gene: TRBV6-5
CDR3 protein: CASSYGTSGASEQFF

V gene: TRBV4-1
CDR3 protein: CASSLLHEQFF